This note documents a single T cell receptor beta chain sequence. Its matching antigen is unknown. This entry belongs to a study of T cells after yellow fever vaccination. Whole-study findings and limits: Only a minor proportion of clonotypes was detected across both CD4 and CD8 compartments. A faster peak, day 5 versus 15, was reached by the weaker secondary response. Any FACS-sorted repertoire could hold abundant clonotypes that contaminate it from the bulk population.

The germline V gene has CDR1 MNHEY and CDR2 SVGAGI. Trimming took 5 bases from V and 0 from J, leaving 11 bases between them. This CDR3 is built from 15 residues. The authors made TCR cDNA by 5'RACE template switching, adding a universal primer site and UMIs. TCRdb re-called the 5' RACE reads through MiXCR, storing one row per CDR3 protein. The sample consists of under 600,000 distinct CDR3 sequences, around an eighth of them appearing once. The sequencing used PBMCs, collected on the day of the yellow fever booster vaccination. V gene TRBV6-5 combines with J gene TRBJ2-1; D possibly corresponds to TRBD2 (6 bases). This sequence originates from a man aged 30 to 39 who received the YFV17D yellow fever vaccine. CDR3 bases: TGTGCCAGCAGTCCCTCGGGAGTCTCCTACAATGAGCAGTTCTTC. Translation gives CASSPSGVSYNEQFF.